This T cell receptor (beta chain) originates from a study of cytomegalovirus exposure and HLA in healthy donors. The wider study: Unique TCR beta sequences numbering some 110 million came from about 180 million T cells in an earlier analysis.

13 Jbeta primers and 60 Vbeta primers were used for the PCR. TCRdb's copy holds only in-frame clones and misses some; the assay was immunoSEQ multiplex PCR. The sample has roughly 170,000 clones; 84% are singletons. Looked up from germline, CDR1 is SEHNR and CDR2 is FQNEAQ (reference sequence). Trimming removed 4 bases from V and 0 bases from J, with 7 bases in between. The CDR3 covers 14 residues. This sequence originates from a man aged 30 to 39 in good health and CMV-seronegative. Sequenced input: PBMCs. This sequence joins TRBV7-9 and TRBJ1-5; weak D call: TRBD1 (6 bases). The CDR3 protein is CASSYRDSNQPQHF. Here the CDR3 DNA reads TGTGCCAGCAGCTACAGGGATAGCAATCAGCCCCAGCATTTT.